Below, one T cell receptor (beta chain) is given with its context. The antigen this receptor binds is unknown. No quality values exist for individual bases; no much larger clone is one base distant. The time point label on this specimen signifies: newly diagnosed GD, antithyroid drugs for less than 3 months. For both TCR sequencing and RNA sequencing, RNA was extracted from PBMCs using TRIzol. Graves' disease was diagnosed according to American Thyroid Association guidelines. The patients came from an endocrinology department in Xi'an, China. From each patient, around 8.3 milliliters of peripheral blood was collected into an EDTA anticoagulant tube. Ficoll Paque Plus density gradient separation was used to isolate PBMCs, and no further T cell sorting was done. An Agilent 2100 Bioanalyzer and agarose gel were used to check RNA quality, and a NanoDrop 2000 was used to measure RNA concentration. The library was generated by multiplex PCR. Sequencing took place on an Illumina HiSeq 4000. To build TCR beta libraries, CDR3 regions were amplified by Arm-PCR using iRepertoire HTBI primers. PCR products were gel purified before sequencing. As for the authors' bioinformatics: Gene usage analysis of CDR3 amino acid clonotypes relied on the approximately 60 TRBV and 14 TRBJ segments identified across samples. COPE and FqMerger were used to merge filtered high-quality paired reads into contigs. BLAST was used to align contigs to the IMGT TRBV, TRBD and TRBJ reference genes, and CDR3 was defined following IMGT. Highly expanded clones were defined as clonotypes with a frequency above 0.1%. Shannon entropy served as the measure of repertoire diversity, while the Gini coefficient captured V-J evenness. A clonotype was considered public if more than one individual shared it. TCRdb reprocessing: public reads trimmed at Q25 with fastp, clones called with MiXCR, in-frame beta chains kept. For every CDR3 protein sequence, its rows merge into one entry that carries the most common genes and DNA. TCRdb's processing, not the authors' own work, is the source of the V and J calls. Recorded for this sample are around 500,000 distinct CDR3 sequences; 13% of them occurred a single time. The top ten hold 8.5% to 10% of the sample.

The record originates from a study of regulatory T cells in long-lasting Graves disease (dated by TCRdb to the early 2020s). Broadly, across the study: In the newly diagnosed Graves' disease group, patients had been taking antithyroid drugs for less than 3 months. This study used TCR sequencing and RNA sequencing of peripheral blood to compare persistent Graves' disease patients against newly diagnosed Graves' disease patients. TCR sequencing covered 13 persistent and some 20 newly diagnosed Graves' disease patients, 33 samples in total. The study took place in China and was registered as a clinical trial.

Here is what the overall study found, with its caveats: Compared with newly diagnosed patients, persistent Graves' disease patients had lower TCR Shannon entropy and fewer highly expanded clones, which suggests clonal expansion. A larger number of public clonotypes was shared among persistent patients (fewer than 3,000) than among newly diagnosed patients (approximately 1,000). Only the TCR beta chain was sequenced and analyzed. Because the primary lesion, thyroid tissue, could not be accessed, the study looked at peripheral blood alone. As a limitation, the authors acknowledged that the small sample size may reduce accuracy.

Another study also made use of these data, one on T cells in Graves' hyperthyroidism and ophthalmopathy. That second publication adds: Stable Graves' hyperthyroidism was defined as the absence of progression to ophthalmopathy over 18 months of follow-up. The hyperthyroidism patients were between 18 and 65 years old and newly diagnosed, with a disease duration of less than 2 months. Exclusion was applied to patients with uncontrolled infections, other autoimmune diseases, pregnancy or lactation. Diagnoses relied on clinical symptoms, serum thyroxine and TRAb, thyroid ultrasound and orbital computed tomography. For the first round of RT-PCR on the TCR CDR3, the HTBI primer set was used together with the Qiagen OneStep RT-PCR kit. Most expanded thyroid clonotypes (frequency above 0.001) were also found in blood, which suggests that blood repertoires may mirror thyroid immune responses. A 13 V-J signature model separated ophthalmopathy from stable hyperthyroidism, with approximately 86% sensitivity and 81% to 82% specificity in cross-validation and 80%/75% in testing. In validation, the model predicted progression to ophthalmopathy with approximately 71% sensitivity and over 72% specificity, a median of 6.5 months before onset. A discovery cohort of 95 to 100 patients, 43 with Graves' ophthalmopathy and roughly 59 with stable Graves' hyperthyroidism, was used to find distinguishing TCR V-J signatures. Whether ophthalmopathy could be predicted prospectively was tested in an independent validation cohort made up of approximately 19 hyperthyroidism patients plus 17 patients who later progressed to ophthalmopathy. For training and testing, the 100 or so patients in the discovery cohort were randomly divided in a 7:3 ratio. In about 6 Graves' hyperthyroidism patients, the study also compared T-cell repertoires from thyroid tissue with T-cell repertoires from blood. After blood sampling, hyperthyroidism patients were treated with methimazole at a starting dose of 30 mg daily, and ophthalmopathy patients were treated with high-dose intravenous methylprednisolone. A second multiplex PCR round built the libraries, followed by size selection and purification. Paired-end sequencing of the libraries was performed with 100 bp reads on an Illumina HiSeq2000. SOAPnuke was used to process the raw data, with reads discarded if the reads contained adapters or uncalled bases, had a mean Phred below 15, or lacked an exact constant-primer or identifier match. COPE v1.2.5 was used to merge high-quality paired reads, and clonotypes were defined as unique nucleotide sequences. MiTCR v1.1 was used to align the clonotypes against IMGT TRBV, TRBD and TRBJ reference segments. The analysis included only V-J combinations with a frequency above 0.0001, which together covered approximately 99% of the repertoires. A TCS score was defined as the ratio between F50 (clonal expansion) and ExV (chaos), using BLOSUM62-based TCRdist between CDR3 peptides within each V-J. Welch's t-statistics and random forest reduced around 510 V-J features to roughly 13, which were used in a naive Bayes classifier (R e1071). No statistical method was used to set the sample size in advance, and investigators knew the group allocation. The paper reports TCR Vbeta CDR3 sequencing of more than 120 peripheral blood samples: approximately 41 ophthalmopathy, fewer than 80 hyperthyroidism and around 17 progressor patients.

This specimen consisted of peripheral blood mononuclear cells (PBMCs), obtained at new diagnosis, from a patient treated with antithyroid drugs. The clonotype was recovered from a man aged 25-40 years with Graves disease. Donor details come from another sample of the same person, matched by shared clones.

The sequenced DNA: TGTGCCTGGAGTGCAAACATCCTGAACACTGAAGCTTTCTTT. It encodes CAWSANILNTEAFF. The chain uses TRBV30 and TRBJ1-1, with the D gene too uncertain to name. The CDR3 goes from the cysteine to the phenylalanine over 14 residues. The DNA shown is the 42-base CDR3, in frame from base 1. CDR1 and CDR2 (GTSNPN, SVGIG) derive from the germline V gene (reference sequence). The germline ends are 9 bases apart after V is trimmed by 1 base and J by 0 bases.